This T cell receptor beta chain appears in the sequencing data of a study of shared clonotypes between healthy human individuals. V was cut by 7 bases and J by 0 bases, with 11 bases left in between. CDR1 SGHDT and CDR2 YYEEEE come from the germline V gene. This CDR3 is built from 14 residues. TCRdb's table, derived via immunoSEQ multiplex PCR, lists solely in-frame clones and lacks some. The sample yields about 560,000 clones, roughly 72% seen once. What was sequenced was PBMCs. The chain links TRBV5-6 to TRBJ2-1, with TRBD1 as a possible D gene (5 bases). This TCR was sampled from a woman in her forties in good health. Some clones in this sample may be carry-over from other donors' samples. CDR3 in amino acids: CASGDRGSYNEQFF. For the CDR3, the DNA is TGTGCCAGCGGCGACAGAGGCTCCTACAATGAGCAGTTCTTC.